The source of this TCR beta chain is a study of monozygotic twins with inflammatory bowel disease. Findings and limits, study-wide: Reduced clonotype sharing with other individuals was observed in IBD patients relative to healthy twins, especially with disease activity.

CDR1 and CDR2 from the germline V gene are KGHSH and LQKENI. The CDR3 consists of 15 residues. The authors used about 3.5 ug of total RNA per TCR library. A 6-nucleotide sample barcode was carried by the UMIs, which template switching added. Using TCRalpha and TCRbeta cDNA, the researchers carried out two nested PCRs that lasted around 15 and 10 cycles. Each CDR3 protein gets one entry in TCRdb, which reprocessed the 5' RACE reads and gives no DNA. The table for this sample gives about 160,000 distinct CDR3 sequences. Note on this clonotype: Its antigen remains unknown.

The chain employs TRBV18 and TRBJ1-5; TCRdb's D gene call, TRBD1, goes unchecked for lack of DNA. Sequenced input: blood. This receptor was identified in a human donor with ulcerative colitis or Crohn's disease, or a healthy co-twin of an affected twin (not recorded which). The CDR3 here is CASSLGQGANQPQHF. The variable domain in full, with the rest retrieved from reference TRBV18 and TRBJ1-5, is NAGVMQNPRHLVRRRGQEARLRCSPMKGHSHVYWYRQLPEEGLKFMVYLQKENIIDESGMPKERFSAEFPKEGPSILRIQQVVRGDSAAYFCASSLGQGANQPQHFGDGTRLSIL.